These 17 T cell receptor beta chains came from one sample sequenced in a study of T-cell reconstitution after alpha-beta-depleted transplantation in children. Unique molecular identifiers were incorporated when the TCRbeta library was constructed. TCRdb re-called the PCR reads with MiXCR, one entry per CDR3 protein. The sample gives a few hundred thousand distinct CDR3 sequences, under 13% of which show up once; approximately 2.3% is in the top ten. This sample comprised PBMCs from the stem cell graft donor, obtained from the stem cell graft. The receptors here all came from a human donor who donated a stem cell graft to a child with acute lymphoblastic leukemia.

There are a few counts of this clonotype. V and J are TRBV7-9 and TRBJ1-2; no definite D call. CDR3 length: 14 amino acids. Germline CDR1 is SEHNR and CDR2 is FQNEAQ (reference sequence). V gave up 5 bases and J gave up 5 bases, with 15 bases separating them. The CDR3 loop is CASSASPQRYGYTF. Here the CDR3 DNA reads TGTGCCAGCAGCGCCAGCCCCCAGCGGTATGGCTACACCTTC.

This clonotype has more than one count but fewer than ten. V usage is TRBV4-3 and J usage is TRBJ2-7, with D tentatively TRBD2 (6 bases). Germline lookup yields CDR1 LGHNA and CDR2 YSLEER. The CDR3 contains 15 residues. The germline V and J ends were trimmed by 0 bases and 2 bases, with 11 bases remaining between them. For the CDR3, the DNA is TGCGCCAGCAGCCAAGAAGGCGGGAACACCTACGAGCAGTACTTC. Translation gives CASSQEGGNTYEQYF.

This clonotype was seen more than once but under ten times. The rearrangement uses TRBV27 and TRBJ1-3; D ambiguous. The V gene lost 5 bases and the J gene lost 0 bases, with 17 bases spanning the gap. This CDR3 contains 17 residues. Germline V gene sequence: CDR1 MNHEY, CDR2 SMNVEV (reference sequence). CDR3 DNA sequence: TGTGCCAGCAGTCTAGACGGGAGACGGTACTCTGGAAACACCATATATTTT. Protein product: CASSLDGRRYSGNTIYF.

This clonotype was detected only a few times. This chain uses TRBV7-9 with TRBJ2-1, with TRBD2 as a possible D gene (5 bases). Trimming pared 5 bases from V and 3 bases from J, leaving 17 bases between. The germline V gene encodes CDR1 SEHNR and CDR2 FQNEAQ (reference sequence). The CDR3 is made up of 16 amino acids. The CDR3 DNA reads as TGTGCCAGCAGCCCGGACTCACCCCCGCTCTACAATGAGCAGTTCTTC. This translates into CASSPDSPPLYNEQFF. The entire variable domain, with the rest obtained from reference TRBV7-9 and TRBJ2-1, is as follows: DTGVSQNPRHKITKRGQNVTFRCDPISEHNRLYWYRQTLGQGPEFLTYFQNEAQLEKSRLLSDRFSAERPKGSFSTLEIQRTEQGDSAMYLCASSPDSPPLYNEQFFGPGTRLTVL.

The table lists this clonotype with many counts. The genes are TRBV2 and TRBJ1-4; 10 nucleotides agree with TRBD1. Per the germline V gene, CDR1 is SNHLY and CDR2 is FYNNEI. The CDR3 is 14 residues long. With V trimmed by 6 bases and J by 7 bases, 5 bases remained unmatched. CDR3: CASRPTGGGEKLFF. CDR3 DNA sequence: TGTGCCAGCAGGCCGACAGGGGGCGGTGAAAAACTGTTTTTT.

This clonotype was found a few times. CDR3 residues: CASSQVGTNNQPQHF. DNA of the CDR3: TGCGCCAGCAGCCAAGTCGGGACAAACAATCAGCCCCAGCATTTT. The chain couples TRBV4-1 to TRBJ1-5; perhaps TRBD1 as D (6 bases). Germline V gene sequence: CDR1 MGHRA, CDR2 YSYEKL. V lost 1 base, J lost 3 bases, and 10 bases lay in between. The CDR3 is made up of 15 amino acids.

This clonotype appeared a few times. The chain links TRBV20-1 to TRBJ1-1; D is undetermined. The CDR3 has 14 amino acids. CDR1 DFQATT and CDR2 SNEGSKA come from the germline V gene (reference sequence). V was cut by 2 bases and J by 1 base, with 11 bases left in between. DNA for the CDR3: TGCAGTGCTAGACTCGGACCATCGAACACTGAAGCTTTCTTT. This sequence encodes CSARLGPSNTEAFF.

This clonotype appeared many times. The CDR3 coding sequence is TGTGCCACCAGCAGACTAACAGGGGCCGAGCAGTACTTC. This gives the protein CATSRLTGAEQYF. The chain uses TRBV15 and TRBJ2-7, with 7 bases identical to TRBD1. Germline lookup yields CDR1 LNHNV and CDR2 YYDKDF (reference sequence). With 2 bases clipped from V and 6 bases from J, the junction kept 4 bases outside the gene matches. This CDR3 has 13 residues.

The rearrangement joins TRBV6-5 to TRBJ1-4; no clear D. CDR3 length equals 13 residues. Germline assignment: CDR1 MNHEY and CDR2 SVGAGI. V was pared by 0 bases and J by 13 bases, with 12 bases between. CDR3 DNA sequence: TGTGCCAGCAGTTACTCTAGCCAAGGAGTACTGTTTTTT. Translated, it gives CASSYSSQGVLFF.

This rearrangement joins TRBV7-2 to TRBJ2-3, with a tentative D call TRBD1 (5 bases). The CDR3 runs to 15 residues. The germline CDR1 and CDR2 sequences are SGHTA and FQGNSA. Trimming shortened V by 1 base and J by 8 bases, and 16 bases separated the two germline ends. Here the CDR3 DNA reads TGTGCCAGCAGCTTAGTGTGGAAGACAGATGGTACGCAGTATTTT. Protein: CASSLVWKTDGTQYF.

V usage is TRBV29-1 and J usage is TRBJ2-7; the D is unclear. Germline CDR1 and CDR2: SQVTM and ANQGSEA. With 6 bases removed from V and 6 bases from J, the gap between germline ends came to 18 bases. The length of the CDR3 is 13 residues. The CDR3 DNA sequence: TGCAGCGTCCAATCGGGTAAAGGGCCCGAGCAGTACTTC. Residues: CSVQSGKGPEQYF.

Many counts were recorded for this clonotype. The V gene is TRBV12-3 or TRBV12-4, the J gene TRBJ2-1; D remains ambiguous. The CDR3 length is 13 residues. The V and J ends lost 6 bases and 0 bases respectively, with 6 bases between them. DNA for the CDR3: TGTGCCAGCAGGTCACCCTCCTACAATGAGCAGTTCTTC. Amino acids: CASRSPSYNEQFF.

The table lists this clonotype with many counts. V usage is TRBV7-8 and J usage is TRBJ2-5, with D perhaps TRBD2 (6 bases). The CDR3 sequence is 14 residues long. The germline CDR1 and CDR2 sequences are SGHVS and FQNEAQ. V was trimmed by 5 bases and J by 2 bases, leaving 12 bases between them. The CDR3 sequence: CASSPPTRQETQYF. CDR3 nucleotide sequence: TGTGCCAGCAGCCCACCGACTAGGCAAGAGACCCAGTACTTC.

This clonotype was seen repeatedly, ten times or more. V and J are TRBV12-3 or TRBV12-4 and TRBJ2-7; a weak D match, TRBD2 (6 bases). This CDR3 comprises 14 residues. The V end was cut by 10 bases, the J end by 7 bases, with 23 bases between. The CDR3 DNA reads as TGTGCCACGCAAACCGACAGCGCTGCGGGGGAGCAGTACTTC. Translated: CATQTDSAAGEQYF.

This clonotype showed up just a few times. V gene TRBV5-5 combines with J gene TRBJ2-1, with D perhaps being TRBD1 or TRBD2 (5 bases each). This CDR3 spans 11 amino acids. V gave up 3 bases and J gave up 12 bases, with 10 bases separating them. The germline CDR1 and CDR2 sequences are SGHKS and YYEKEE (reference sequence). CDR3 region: CASSYGGVQFF. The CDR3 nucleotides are TGTGCCAGCAGCTATGGGGGAGTGCAGTTCTTC.

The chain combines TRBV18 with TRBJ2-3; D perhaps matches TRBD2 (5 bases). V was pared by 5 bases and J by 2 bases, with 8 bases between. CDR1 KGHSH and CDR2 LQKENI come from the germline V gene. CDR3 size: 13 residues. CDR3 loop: CASSTRDTDTQYF. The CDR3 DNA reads TGTGCCAGCTCAACTCGGGACACAGATACGCAGTATTTT.

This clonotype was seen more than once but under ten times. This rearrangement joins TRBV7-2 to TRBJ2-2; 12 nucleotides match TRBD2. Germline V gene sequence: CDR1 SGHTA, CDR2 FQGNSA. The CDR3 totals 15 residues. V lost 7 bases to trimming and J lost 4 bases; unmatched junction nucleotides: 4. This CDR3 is CASNLAGGTTGELFF. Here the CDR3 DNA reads TGTGCCAGCAACCTAGCGGGAGGGACCACCGGGGAGCTGTTTTTT.